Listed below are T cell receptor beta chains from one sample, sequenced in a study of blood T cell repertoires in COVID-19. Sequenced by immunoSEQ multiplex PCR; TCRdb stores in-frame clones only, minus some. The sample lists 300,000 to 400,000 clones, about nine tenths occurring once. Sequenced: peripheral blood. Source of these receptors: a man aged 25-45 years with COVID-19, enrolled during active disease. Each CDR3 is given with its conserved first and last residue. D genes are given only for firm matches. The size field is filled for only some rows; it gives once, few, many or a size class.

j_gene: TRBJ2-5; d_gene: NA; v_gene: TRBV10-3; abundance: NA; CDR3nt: TGTGCCATCAAGGGGGCACAGGGGAGGCAAGAGACCCAGTACTTC; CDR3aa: CAIKGAQGRQETQYF
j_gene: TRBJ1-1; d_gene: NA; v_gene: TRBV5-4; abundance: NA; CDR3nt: TGTGCCAGCAGAATGTGGGCAGGGATGAACACTGAAGCTTTCTTT; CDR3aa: CASRMWAGMNTEAFF
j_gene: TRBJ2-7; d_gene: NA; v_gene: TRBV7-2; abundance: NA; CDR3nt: TGTGCCAGCAGCCGGGGGAGACAGTCCTACGAGCAGTACTTC; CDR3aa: CASSRGRQSYEQYF
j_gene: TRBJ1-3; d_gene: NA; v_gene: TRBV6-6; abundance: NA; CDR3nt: TGTGCCAGCAGTGGCGGACAGGGAAACACCATATATTTT; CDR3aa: CASSGGQGNTIYF
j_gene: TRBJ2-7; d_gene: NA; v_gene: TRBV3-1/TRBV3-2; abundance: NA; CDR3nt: TGTGCCAGCAGCCAAGATGGGCCCTACGAGCAGTACTTC; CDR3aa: CASSQDGPYEQYF
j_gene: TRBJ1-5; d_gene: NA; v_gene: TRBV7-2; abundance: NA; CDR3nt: TGTGCCAGCAGGAGGGGCAATCAGCCCCAGCATTTT; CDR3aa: CASRRGNQPQHF
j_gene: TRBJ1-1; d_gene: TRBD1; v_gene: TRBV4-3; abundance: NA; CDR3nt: TGCGCCAGCAGCCACAGGACAGGGTCGGGCACTGAAGCTTTCTTT; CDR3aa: CASSHRTGSGTEAFF
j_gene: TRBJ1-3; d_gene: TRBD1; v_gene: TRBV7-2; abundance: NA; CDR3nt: TGTGCCAGCAGCACGGGACAGGGGGGTGGAAACACCATATATTTT; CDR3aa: CASSTGQGGGNTIYF
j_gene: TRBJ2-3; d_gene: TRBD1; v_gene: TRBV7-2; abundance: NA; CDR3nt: TGTGCCAGCAGCTTTGGACAGGGCGATACGCAGTATTTT; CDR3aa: CASSFGQGDTQYF
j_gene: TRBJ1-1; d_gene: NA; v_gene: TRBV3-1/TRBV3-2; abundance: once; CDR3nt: TGTGCCAGCAGCCAAGAGGGAGGGGGCACTGAAGCTTTCTTT; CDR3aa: CASSQEGGGTEAFF
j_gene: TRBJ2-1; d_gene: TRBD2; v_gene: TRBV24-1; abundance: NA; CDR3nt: TGTGCCACCAGTGAAGAGATCCCGGGACTAGCGTCTTACAATGAGCAGTTCTTC; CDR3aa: CATSEEIPGLASYNEQFF
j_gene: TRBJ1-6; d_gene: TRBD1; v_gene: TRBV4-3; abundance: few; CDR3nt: TGCGCCAGCAGCCAACTAGCCGGACAGGAAACACCCCTCCACTTT; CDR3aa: CASSQLAGQETPLHF
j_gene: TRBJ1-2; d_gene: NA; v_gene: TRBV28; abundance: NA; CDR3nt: TGTGCCAGCAGTGTCCTTCCACGATCGGGCTATGGCTACACCTTC; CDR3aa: CASSVLPRSGYGYTF
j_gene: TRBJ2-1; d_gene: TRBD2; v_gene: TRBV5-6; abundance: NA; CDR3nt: TGTGCCAGCAGCTTTGGGGGAAGGACTAGCGGGAATGAGCAGTTCTTC; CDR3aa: CASSFGGRTSGNEQFF
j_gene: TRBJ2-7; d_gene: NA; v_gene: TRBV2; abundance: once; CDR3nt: TGTGCCAGCAGTGAAGTGAAGGGCAGGGTAAGCTCCTACGAGCAGTACTTC; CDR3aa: CASSEVKGRVSSYEQYF
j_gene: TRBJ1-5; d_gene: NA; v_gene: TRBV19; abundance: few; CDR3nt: TGTGCCAGTAGTATAACTCGTACAGGAGCACGGCAGCCCCAGCATTTT; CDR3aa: CASSITRTGARQPQHF
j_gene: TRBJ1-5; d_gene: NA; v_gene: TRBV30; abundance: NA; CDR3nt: TGTGCCTGGACCGACGGGAGTCTGAATCAGCCCCAGCATTTT; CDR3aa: CAWTDGSLNQPQHF
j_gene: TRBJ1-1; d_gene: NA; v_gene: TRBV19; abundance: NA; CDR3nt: TGTGCCAGCAACCGGGAAAGGAGCACTGAAGCTTTCTTT; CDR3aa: CASNRERSTEAFF
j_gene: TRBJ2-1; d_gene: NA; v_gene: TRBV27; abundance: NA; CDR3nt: TGTGCCAGCTGGCCGGGACCGAGACAGGACAATGAGCAGTTCTTC; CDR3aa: CASWPGPRQDNEQFF
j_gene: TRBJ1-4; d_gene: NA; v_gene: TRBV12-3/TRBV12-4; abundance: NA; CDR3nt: TGTGCCAGCAGTCCCCAGTACGAAAAACTGTTTTTT; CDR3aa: CASSPQYEKLFF
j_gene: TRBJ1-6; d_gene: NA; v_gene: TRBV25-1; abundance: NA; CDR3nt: TGTGCCAGCAGTGGTGTCCAGAACATCCAGGGCGCACCCCTCCACTTT; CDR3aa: CASSGVQNIQGAPLHF
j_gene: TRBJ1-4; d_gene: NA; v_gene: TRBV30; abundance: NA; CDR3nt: TGTGCCTGGAGTACGGGACATATCGATGAAAAACTGTTTTTT; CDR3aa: CAWSTGHIDEKLFF
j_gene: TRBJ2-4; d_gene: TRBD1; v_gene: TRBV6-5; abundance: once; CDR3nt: TGTGCCAGCAGTTACAACACAGGGGCTCAAAACATTCAGTACTTC; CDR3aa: CASSYNTGAQNIQYF
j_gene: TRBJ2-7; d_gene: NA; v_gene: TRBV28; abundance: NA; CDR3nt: TGTGCCAGTTGTCGCAGCTCCTACGAGCAGTACTTC; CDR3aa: CASCRSSYEQYF
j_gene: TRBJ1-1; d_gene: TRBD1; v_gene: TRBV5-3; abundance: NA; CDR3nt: TGTGCCAGAAGCTTTCGGACAGGGGTGAACACTGAAGCTTTCTTT; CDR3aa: CARSFRTGVNTEAFF
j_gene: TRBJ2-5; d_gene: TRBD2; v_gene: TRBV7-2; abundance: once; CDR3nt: TGTGCCAGCAGCTTACCACCTAGCGGGGGTCAAGAGACCCAGTACTTC; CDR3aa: CASSLPPSGGQETQYF
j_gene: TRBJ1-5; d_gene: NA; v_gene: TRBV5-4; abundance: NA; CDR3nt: TGTGCCAGCAGCTTGGGGGGCAGGGGCAATCAGCCCCAGCATTTT; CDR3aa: CASSLGGRGNQPQHF
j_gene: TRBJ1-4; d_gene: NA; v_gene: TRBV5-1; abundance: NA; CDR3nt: TGCGCCAGCAGCTTGACGGGAGTGAATGAAAAACTGTTTTTT; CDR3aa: CASSLTGVNEKLFF
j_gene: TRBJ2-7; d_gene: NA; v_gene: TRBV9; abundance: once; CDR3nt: TGTGCCAGCAGCCAAACAGGGACGGGGGAGCAGTACTTC; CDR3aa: CASSQTGTGEQYF
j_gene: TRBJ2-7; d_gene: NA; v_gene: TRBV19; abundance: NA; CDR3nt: TGTGCCAGTAGTATTGGAGGATACGAGCAGTACTTC; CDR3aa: CASSIGGYEQYF
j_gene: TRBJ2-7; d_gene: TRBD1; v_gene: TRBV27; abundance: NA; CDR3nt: TGTGCCAGCAGTCCGAGGACAGGGGGCCACGAGCAGTACTTC; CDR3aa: CASSPRTGGHEQYF
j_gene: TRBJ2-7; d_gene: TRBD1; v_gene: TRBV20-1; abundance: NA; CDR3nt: TGCAGTGCTAGTACAATCCGGGGACAGCTTTCCTCCTACGAGCAGTACTTC; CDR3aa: CSASTIRGQLSSYEQYF
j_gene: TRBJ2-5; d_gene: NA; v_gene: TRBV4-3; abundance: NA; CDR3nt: TGCGCCAGCAGCCCAGGACAGACAATTAAAGAGACCCAGTACTTC; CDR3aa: CASSPGQTIKETQYF
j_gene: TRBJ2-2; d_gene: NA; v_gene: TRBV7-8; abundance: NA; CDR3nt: TGTGCCAGCAGCTTACTGGGGTCGGGGGCCGGGGAGCTGTTTTTT; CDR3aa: CASSLLGSGAGELFF
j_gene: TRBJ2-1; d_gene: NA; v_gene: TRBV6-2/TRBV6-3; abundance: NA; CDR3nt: TGTGCCAGCAGTTACGGGCGGGGACAGTACAATGAGCAGTTCTTC; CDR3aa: CASSYGRGQYNEQFF
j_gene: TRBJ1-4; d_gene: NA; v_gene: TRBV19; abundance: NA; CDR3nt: TGTGCCAGTAGTAACCGCCCAACTCCCAATGAAAAACTGTTTTTT; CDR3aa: CASSNRPTPNEKLFF
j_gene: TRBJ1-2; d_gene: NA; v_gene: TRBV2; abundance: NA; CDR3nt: TGTGCCAGGACATCACTCAACTATGGCTACACCTTC; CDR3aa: CARTSLNYGYTF
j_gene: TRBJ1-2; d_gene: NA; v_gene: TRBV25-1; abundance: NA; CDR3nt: TGTGCCAGCAGTGGACCAGGGGTTCAGCGTATCTATGGCTACACCTTC; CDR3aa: CASSGPGVQRIYGYTF
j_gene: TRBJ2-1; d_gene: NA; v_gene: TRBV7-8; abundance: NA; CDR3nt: TGTGCCAGCAGCTTAGCTCGTGACAATGAGCAGTTCTTC; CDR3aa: CASSLARDNEQFF
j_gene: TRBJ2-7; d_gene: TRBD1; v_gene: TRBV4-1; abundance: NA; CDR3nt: TGCGCCAGCAGCCAAAACCGGGACAGGGGGACCTACGAGCAGTACTTC; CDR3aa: CASSQNRDRGTYEQYF
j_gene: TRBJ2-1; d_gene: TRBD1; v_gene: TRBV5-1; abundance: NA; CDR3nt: TGCGCCAGCAGCTTCGGACAGGGAAGTTGGGATGAGCAGTTCTTC; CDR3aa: CASSFGQGSWDEQFF
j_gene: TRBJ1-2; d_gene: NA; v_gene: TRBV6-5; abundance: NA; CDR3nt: TGTGCCAGCAGTTATAGGACAGACCTCTATGGCTACACCTTC; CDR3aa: CASSYRTDLYGYTF
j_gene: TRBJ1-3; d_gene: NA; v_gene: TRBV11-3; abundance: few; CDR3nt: TGTGCCAGCAGCTTAGGAGGGTCCGGAAACACCATATATTTT; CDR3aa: CASSLGGSGNTIYF
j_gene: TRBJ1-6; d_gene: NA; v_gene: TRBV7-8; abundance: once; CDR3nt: TGTGCCAGCAGCTTAGCGGGGGGGTTGCAAAATAATTCACCCCTCCACTTT; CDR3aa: CASSLAGGLQNNSPLHF
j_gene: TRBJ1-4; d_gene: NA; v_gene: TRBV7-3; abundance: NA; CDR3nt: TGTGCCAGCAGCTTGGGGGGGAATGAAAAACTGTTTTTT; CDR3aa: CASSLGGNEKLFF
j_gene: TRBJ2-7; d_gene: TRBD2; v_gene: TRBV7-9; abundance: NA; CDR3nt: TGTGCCAGCAGCCCATTCGGGACTAGCGGTTACGAGCAGTACTTC; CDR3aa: CASSPFGTSGYEQYF
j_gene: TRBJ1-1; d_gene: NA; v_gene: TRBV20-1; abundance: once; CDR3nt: TGCAGTGCTTGGTCCCGCGTAGCTTTCTTT; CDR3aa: CSAWSRVAFF
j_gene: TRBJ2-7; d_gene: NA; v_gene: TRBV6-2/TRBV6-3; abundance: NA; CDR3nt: TGTGCCAGCAGTTACCCAGGGTACTACGAGCAGTACTTC; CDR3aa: CASSYPGYYEQYF
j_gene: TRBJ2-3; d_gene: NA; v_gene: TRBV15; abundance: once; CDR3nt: TGTGCCACCAGCAGAGATGGGCCCACAAGAGATACGCAGTATTTT; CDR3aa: CATSRDGPTRDTQYF
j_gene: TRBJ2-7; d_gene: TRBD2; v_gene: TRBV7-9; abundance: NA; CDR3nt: TGTGCCAGCAGCTTAGCGGGAGGGCACGAGCAGTACTTC; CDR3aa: CASSLAGGHEQYF
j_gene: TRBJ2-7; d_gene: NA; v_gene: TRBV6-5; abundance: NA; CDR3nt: TGTGCCAGCAGTTACTCCCCAAACGAGCAGTACTTC; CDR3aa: CASSYSPNEQYF
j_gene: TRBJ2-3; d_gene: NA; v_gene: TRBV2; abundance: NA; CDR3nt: TGTGCCAGCAGTGAACCCCCAATGGATACGCAGTATTTT; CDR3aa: CASSEPPMDTQYF
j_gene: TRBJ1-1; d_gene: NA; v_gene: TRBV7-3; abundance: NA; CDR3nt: TGTGCCAGCAGCGGGGGAGGGATCACTGAAGCTTTCTTT; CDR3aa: CASSGGGITEAFF
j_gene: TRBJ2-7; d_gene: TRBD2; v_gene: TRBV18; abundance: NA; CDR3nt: TGTGCCAGCTCACCATCGACTAGCGGGAATATCTACGAGCAGTACTTC; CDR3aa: CASSPSTSGNIYEQYF
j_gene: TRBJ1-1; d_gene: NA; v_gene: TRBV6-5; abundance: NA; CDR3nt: TGTGCCAGCAGGCTGGGGCGGATGAACACTGAAGCTTTCTTT; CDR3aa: CASRLGRMNTEAFF